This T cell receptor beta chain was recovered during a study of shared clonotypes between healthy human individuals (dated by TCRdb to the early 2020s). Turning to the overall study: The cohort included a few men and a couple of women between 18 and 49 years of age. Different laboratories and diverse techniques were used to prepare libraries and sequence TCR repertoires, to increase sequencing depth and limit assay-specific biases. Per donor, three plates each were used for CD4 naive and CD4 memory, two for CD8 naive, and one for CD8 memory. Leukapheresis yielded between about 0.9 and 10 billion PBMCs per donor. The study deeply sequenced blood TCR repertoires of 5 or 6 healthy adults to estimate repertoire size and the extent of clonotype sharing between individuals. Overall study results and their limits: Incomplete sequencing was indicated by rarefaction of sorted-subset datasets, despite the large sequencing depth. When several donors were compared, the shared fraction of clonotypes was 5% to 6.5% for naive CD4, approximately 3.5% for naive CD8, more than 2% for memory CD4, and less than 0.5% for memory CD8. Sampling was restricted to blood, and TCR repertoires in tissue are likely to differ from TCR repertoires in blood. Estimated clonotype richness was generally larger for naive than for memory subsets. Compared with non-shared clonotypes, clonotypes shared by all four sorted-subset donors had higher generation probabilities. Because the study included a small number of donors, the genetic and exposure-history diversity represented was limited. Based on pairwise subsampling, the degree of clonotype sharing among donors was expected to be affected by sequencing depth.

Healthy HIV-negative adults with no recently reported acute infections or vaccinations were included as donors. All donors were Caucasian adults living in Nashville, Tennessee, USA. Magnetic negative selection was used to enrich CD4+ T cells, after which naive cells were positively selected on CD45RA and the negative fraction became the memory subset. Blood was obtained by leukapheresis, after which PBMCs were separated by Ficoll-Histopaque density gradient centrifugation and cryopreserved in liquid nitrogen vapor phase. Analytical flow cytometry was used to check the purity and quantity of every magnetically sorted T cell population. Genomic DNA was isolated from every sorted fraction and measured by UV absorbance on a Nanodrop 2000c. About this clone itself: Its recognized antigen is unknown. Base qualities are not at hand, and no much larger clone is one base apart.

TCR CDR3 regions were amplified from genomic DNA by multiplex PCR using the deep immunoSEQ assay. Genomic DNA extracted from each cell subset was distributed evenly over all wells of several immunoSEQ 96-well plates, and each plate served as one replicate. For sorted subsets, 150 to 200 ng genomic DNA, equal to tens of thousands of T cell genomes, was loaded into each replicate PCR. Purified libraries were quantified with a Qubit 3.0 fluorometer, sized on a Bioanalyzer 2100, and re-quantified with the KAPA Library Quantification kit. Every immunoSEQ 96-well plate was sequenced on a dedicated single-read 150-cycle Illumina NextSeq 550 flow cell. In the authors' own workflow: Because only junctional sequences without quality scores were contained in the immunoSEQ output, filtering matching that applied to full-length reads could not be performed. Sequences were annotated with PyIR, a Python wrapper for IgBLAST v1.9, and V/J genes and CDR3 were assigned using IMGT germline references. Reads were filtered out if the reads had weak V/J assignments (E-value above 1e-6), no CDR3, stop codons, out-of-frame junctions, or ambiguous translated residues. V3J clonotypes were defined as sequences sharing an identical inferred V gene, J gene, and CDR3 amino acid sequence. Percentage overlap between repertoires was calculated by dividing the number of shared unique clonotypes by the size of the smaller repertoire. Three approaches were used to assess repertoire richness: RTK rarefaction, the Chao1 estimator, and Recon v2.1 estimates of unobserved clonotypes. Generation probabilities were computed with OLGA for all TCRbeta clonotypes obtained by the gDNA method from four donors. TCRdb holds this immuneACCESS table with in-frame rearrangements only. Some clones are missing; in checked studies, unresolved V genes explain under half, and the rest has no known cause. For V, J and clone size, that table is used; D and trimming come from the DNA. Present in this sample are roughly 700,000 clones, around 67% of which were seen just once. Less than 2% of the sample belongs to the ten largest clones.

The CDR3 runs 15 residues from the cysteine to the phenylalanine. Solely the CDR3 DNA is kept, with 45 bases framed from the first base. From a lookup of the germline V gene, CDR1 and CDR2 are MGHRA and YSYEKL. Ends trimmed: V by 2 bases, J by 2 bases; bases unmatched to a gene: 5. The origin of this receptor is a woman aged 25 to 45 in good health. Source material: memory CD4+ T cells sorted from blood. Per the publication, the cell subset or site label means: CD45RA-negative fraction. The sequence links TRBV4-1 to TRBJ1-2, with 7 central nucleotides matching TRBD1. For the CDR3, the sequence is CASSQPGQKNYGYTF. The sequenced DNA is TGCGCCAGCAGCCAACCGGGACAGAAGAACTATGGCTACACCTTC.